These T cell receptor beta chains were read from a single sample in a study of blood T cell repertoires in COVID-19. TCRdb keeps only in-frame clones here, not all; method: immunoSEQ multiplex PCR. The sample consists of roughly 240,000 clones, approximately 83% of them appearing once. Material: peripheral blood. These receptors came from a young woman who had recovered from COVID-19. CDR3s include the opening cysteine and the closing phenylalanine or tryptophan. D genes are given only for firm matches. Expanded clones are given a class, and other clones once, few, many or no size at all.

V	J	size	D	CDR3	DNA
TRBV11-2	TRBJ2-7	-	TRBD1	CASSTIRDRGLYEQYF	TGTGCCAGCAGCACTATTAGGGACAGGGGGCTTTACGAGCAGTACTTC
TRBV9	TRBJ1-6	-	-	CASSFRPAGDNSPLHF	TGTGCCAGCAGCTTCCGACCGGCGGGGGATAATTCACCCCTCCACTTT
TRBV15	TRBJ2-3	-	-	CATSSSDYTTDTQYF	TGTGCCACCAGCAGCTCGGACTACACCACAGATACGCAGTATTTT
TRBV11-2	TRBJ2-7	-	TRBD1	CASSGQGAGYEQYF	TGTGCCAGCAGTGGACAGGGGGCTGGGTACGAGCAGTACTTC
TRBV3-1/TRBV3-2	TRBJ1-5	-	TRBD1	CASSYGTAHQPQHF	TGTGCCAGCAGCTACGGGACAGCTCATCAGCCCCAGCATTTT
TRBV2	TRBJ2-7	-	TRBD1	CASSYAPWTGALYEQYF	TGTGCCAGCAGTTACGCACCCTGGACAGGGGCCCTATACGAGCAGTACTTC
TRBV9	TRBJ2-3	-	TRBD1	CASSVGTGASSTDTQYF	TGTGCCAGCAGCGTAGGGACAGGAGCTAGTAGCACAGATACGCAGTATTTT
TRBV19	TRBJ2-5	once	-	CASSGDPPETQYF	TGTGCCAGTAGCGGGGATCCCCCAGAGACCCAGTACTTC
TRBV3-1/TRBV3-2	TRBJ2-2	-	TRBD2	CASSQGPAGGSTGELFF	TGTGCCAGCAGCCAAGGGCCAGCGGGGGGGTCGACCGGGGAGCTGTTTTTT
TRBV6-2/TRBV6-3	TRBJ1-6	-	-	CASSNDRTSGDNSPLHF	TGTGCCAGCAGCAATGACAGGACCTCTGGGGATAATTCACCCCTCCACTTT
TRBV2	TRBJ2-3	-	-	CASGTGSTDTQYF	TGTGCCAGCGGTACGGGATCCACAGATACGCAGTATTTT
TRBV5-1	TRBJ2-7	-	TRBD2	CASSPGLAGGRSSYEQYF	TGCGCCAGCAGCCCGGGACTAGCGGGGGGCCGGAGCTCCTACGAGCAGTACTTC
TRBV6-1	TRBJ2-1	-	TRBD2	CASSEGIAGPRNEQFF	TGTGCCAGCAGTGAAGGGATAGCGGGGCCTAGGAATGAGCAGTTCTTC
TRBV7-9	TRBJ1-2	-	-	CASSHPAGAYGYTF	TGTGCCAGCAGCCACCCAGCGGGTGCGTATGGCTACACCTTC